This TCR beta chain originates from a study of blood T cell repertoires in COVID-19. Across the study: Samples of COVID-19 (acute and convalescent) were obtained from the United States, Italy and Spain. Sources were T cells, B-cell-depleted T cells, or PBMCs; the material itself was cDNA or gDNA.

This table comes from immunoSEQ multiplex PCR, and its TCRdb copy is limited to in-frame clones, with some not included. There are roughly 100,000 clones in the sample; more than 75% occur only once, and about 7% lies in the top ten. The origin of this receptor is a man between 70 and 80 years old with acute or convalescent COVID-19. Material for sequencing was peripheral blood.

The DNA of the CDR3 is TGTGCCAGCAGCTTTTATGACTCCGTTGGCTACACCTTC. Its translation: CASSFYDSVGYTF. The chain combines TRBV5-6 with TRBJ1-2; no clear D gene. The germline V gene encodes CDR1 SGHDT and CDR2 YYEEEE. Deletions cut 2 bases from V and 7 bases from J, with 12 bases between. There are 13 residues in the CDR3.